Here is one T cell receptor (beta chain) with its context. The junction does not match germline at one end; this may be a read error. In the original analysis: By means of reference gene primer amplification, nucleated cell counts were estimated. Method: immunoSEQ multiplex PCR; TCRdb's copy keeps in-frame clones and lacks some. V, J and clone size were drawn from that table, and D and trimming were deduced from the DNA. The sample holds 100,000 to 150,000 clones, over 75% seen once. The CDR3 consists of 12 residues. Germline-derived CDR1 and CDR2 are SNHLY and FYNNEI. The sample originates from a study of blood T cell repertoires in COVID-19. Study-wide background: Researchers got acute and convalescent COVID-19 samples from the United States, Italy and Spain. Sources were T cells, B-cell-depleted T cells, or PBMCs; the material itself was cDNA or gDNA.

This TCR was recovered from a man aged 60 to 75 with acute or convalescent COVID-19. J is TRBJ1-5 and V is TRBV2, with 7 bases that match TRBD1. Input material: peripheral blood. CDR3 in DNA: TGTGCCAGCAGGGGACAGAATCCGCCCCAGCATTTT. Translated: CASRGQNPPQHF.